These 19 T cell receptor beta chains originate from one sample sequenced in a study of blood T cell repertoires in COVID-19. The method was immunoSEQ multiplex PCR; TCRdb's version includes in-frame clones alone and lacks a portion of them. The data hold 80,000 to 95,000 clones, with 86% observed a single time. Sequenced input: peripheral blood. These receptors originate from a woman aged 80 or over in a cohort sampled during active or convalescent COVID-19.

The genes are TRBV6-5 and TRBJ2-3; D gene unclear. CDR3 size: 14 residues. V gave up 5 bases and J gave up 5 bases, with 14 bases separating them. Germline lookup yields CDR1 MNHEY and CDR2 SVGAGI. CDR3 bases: TGTGCCAGCAGTCCTCAAGAGGCCGGAGATACGCAGTATTTT. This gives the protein CASSPQEAGDTQYF.

This CDR3 reads CASRRTVSEQFF. In nucleotides, the CDR3 is TGTGCCAGCAGGAGGACAGTAAGTGAGCAGTTCTTC. The V and J genes are TRBV12-3 or TRBV12-4 and TRBJ2-1, with D possibly being TRBD1 (6 bases). The ends were cut back, 6 bases at V and 9 bases at J, with 12 bases in the middle. CDR3 length equals 12 residues.

CDR3 nucleotide sequence: TGTGCCAGCAGTTTATCCGGGACAGGGGGCGGACACTCCTACGAGCAGTACGTC. It is translated as CASSLSGTGGGHSYEQYV. The chain combines TRBV28 with TRBJ2-7; 12 nucleotides line up with TRBD1. From germline, CDR1 is MDHEN and CDR2 SYDVKM. The CDR3 spans 18 residues. J gave up 0 bases and V 1 base, and 7 bases lay outside the gene matches.

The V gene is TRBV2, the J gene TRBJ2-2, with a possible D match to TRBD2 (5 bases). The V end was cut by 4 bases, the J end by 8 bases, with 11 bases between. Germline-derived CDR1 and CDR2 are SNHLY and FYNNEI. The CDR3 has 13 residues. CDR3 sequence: CASSVSGDGELFF. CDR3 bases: TGTGCCAGCAGTGTATCCGGGGATGGGGAGCTGTTTTTT.

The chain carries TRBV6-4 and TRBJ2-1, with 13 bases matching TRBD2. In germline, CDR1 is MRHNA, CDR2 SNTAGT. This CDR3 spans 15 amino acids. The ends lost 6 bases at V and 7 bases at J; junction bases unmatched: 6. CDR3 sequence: CASSQLAGGRNEQFF. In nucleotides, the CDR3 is TGTGCCAGCAGCCAACTAGCGGGAGGGAGGAATGAGCAGTTCTTC.

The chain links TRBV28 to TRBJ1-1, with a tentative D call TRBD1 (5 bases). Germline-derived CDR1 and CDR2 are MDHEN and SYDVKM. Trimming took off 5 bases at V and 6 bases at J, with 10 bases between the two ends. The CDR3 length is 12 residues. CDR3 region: CASSPQGSEAFF. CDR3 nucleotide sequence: TGTGCCAGCAGTCCCCAGGGTTCTGAAGCTTTCTTT. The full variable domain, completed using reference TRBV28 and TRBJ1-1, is DVKVTQSSRYLVKRTGEKVFLECVQDMDHENMFWYRQDPGLGLRLIYFSYDVKMKEKGDIPEGYSVSREKKERFSLILESASTNQTSMYLCASSPQGSEAFFGQGTRLTVV.

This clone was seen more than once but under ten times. DNA for the CDR3: TGTGCCAGCAGCTCAGACAGGGGGCTGGGGGAGCAGTACGTC. This gives the protein CASSSDRGLGEQYV. The V gene is TRBV5-6, the J gene TRBJ2-7; the match to TRBD1 covers 10 bases. The CDR3 loop spans 14 amino acids. The V gene's germline CDR1 is SGHDT and CDR2 YYEEEE. Trimming removed 3 bases from V and 7 bases from J; junction bases left unmatched: 7.

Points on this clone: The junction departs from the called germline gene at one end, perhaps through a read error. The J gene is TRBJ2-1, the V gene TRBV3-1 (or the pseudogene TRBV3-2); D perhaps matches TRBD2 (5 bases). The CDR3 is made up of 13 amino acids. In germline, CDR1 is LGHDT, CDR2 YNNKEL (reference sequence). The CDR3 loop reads CASSQDQVLKRVF. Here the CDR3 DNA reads TGTGCCAGCAGCCAAGACCAGGTTCTAAAGAGGGTCTTC.

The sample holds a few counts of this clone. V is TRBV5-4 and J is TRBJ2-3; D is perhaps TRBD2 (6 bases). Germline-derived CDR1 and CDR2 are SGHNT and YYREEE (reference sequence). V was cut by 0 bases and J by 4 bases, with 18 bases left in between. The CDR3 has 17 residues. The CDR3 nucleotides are TGTGCCAGCAGCTTGGGGTCGAGGTCGGGAGCTTCAGATACGCAGTATTTT. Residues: CASSLGSRSGASDTQYF. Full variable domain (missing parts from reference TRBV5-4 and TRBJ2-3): ETGVTQSPTHLIKTRGQQVTLRCSSQSGHNTVSWYQQALGQGPQFIFQYYREEENGRGNFPPRFSGLQFPNYSSELNVNALELDDSALYLCASSLGSRSGASDTQYFGPGTRLTVL.

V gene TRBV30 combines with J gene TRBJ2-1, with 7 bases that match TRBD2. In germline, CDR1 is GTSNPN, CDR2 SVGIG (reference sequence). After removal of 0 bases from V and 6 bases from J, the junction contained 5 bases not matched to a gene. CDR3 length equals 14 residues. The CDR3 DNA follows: TGTGCCTGGAGTGTAAGGCGGGAGTTCAATGAGCAGTTCTTC. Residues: CAWSVRREFNEQFF.

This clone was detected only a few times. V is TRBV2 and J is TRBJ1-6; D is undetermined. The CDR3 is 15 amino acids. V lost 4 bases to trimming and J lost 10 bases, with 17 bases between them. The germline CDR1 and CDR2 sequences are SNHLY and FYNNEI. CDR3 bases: TGTGCCAGCAGTGTCCTGTCGGGAACTGACTCACCCCTCCACTTT. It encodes CASSVLSGTDSPLHF.

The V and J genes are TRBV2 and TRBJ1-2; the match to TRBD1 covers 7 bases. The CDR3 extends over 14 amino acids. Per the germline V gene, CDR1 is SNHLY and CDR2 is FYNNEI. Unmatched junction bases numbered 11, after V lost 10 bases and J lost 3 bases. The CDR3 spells CAKERQGTHYGYTF. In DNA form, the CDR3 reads TGTGCCAAGGAACGACAGGGTACCCACTATGGCTACACCTTC.

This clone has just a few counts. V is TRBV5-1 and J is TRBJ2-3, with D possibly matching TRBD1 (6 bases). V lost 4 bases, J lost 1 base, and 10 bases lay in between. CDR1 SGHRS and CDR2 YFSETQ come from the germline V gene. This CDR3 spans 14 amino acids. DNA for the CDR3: TGCGCCAGCAGCATCCGGACAGGCACAGATACGCAGTATTTT. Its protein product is CASSIRTGTDTQYF.

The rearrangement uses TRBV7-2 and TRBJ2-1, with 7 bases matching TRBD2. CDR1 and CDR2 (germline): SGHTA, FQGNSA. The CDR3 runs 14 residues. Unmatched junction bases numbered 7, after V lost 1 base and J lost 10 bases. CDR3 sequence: CASSLESPSGEQFF. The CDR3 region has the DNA TGTGCCAGCAGCTTAGAATCACCTAGCGGCGAGCAGTTCTTC.

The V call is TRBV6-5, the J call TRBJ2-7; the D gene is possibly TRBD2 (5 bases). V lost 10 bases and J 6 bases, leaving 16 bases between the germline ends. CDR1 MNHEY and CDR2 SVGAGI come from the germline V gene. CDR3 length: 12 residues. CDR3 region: CATIVSGVEQYF. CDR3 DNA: TGTGCCACCATCGTAAGCGGCGTCGAGCAGTACTTC.

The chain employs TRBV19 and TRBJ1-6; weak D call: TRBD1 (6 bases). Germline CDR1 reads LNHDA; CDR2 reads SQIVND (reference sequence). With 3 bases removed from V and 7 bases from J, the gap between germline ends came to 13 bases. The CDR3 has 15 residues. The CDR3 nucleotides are TGTGCCAGTAGTATCCCGGGACAACCAAATTCACCCCTCCACTTT. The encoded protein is CASSIPGQPNSPLHF.

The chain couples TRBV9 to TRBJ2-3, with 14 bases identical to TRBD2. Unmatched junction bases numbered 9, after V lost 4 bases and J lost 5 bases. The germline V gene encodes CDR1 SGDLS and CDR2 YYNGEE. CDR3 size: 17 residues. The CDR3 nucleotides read TGTGCCAGCAGCCCCGTGGGACTAGCGGGAGTCATAGATACGCAGTATTTT. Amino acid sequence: CASSPVGLAGVIDTQYF.

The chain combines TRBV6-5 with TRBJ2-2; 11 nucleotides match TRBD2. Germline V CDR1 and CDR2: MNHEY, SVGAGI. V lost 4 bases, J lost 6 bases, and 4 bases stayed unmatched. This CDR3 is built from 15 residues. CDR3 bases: TGTGCCAGCAGTTTTACTAGCGGGAGTGCCGGGGAGCTGTTTTTT. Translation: CASSFTSGSAGELFF.

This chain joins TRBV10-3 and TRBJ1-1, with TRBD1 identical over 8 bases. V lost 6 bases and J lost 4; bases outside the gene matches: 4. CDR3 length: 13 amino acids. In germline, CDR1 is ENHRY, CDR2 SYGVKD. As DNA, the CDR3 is TGTGCCATCAGGACAGGGGAGGGCACTGAAGCTTTCTTT. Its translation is CAIRTGEGTEAFF.